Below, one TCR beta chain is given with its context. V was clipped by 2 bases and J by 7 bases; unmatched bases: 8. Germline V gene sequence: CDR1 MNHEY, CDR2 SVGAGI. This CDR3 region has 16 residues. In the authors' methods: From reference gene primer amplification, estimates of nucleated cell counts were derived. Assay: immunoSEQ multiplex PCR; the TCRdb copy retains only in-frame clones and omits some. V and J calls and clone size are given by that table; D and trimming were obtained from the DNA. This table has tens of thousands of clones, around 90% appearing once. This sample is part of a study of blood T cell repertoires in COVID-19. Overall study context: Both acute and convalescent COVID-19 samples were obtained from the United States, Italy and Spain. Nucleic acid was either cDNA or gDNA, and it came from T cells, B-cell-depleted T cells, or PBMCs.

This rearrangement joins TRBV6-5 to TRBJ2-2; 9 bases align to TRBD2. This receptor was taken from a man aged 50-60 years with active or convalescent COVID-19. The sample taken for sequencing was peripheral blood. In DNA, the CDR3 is TGTGCCAGCAGTTACATCAGCGGGAGGATGGGCGGGGAGCTGTTTTTT. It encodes CASSYISGRMGGELFF.